This T cell receptor beta chain appears in the sequencing data of a study of cytomegalovirus exposure and HLA in healthy donors. Study observations and caveats: A few chains tied to CMV proved CMV antigen-specific in vitro.

The CDR3 runs to 15 residues. The trim removed 5 bases at V and 5 bases at J, leaving 9 bases unmatched. Germline CDR1 SQVTM, CDR2 ANQGSEA. Notes on this clone: The target antigen is unknown.

Here immunoSEQ multiplex PCR was the method, and the copy in TCRdb shows in-frame clones only, minus some. The table has roughly 120,000 clones, approximately 94% seen once. V is TRBV29-1 and J is TRBJ2-2; 9 bases line up with TRBD1. The origin of this receptor is a woman in her late teens or twenties in good health and CMV-seronegative. The sample consisted of PBMCs. DNA for the CDR3: TGCAGCGTTAGGAGGGGGACAGGGTGGACCGGGGAGCTGTTTTTT. Its translation is CSVRRGTGWTGELFF.